A single sample is the source of the 30 T cell receptor beta chains below, sequenced in a study of cytomegalovirus exposure and HLA in healthy donors. Profiling relied on immunoSEQ multiplex PCR, and the TCRdb table lists in-frame clones only, not all of them. The sample has roughly 270,000 clones; 88% are singletons. Sequencing was done on a sample of PBMCs. The source is a woman between 18 and 30 years old in good health and CMV-seronegative.

The rearrangement joins TRBV6-5 to TRBJ1-2; 7 bases are a match to TRBD1. V trimming: 7 bases; J trimming: 6 bases; junction bases outside the gene matches: 8. From germline, CDR1 is MNHEY and CDR2 SVGAGI. The CDR3 is 13 amino acids. CDR3: CASTPRDSHGYTF. CDR3 DNA: TGTGCCAGCACCCCGCGGGACAGTCATGGCTACACCTTC.

The chain recombines TRBV2 with TRBJ1-1, with D perhaps TRBD1 (5 bases). The CDR3 totals 15 residues. Trimming shortened V by 0 bases and J by 1 base, and 9 bases separated the two germline ends. Germline lookup yields CDR1 SNHLY and CDR2 FYNNEI. The CDR3 is CASSEAGLGNTEAFF. CDR3 DNA sequence: TGTGCCAGCAGTGAAGCGGGACTAGGGAACACTGAAGCTTTCTTT. The full variable domain, its missing parts supplied by reference TRBV2 and TRBJ1-1, is EPEVTQTPSHQVTQMGQEVILRCVPISNHLYFYWYRQILGQKVEFLVSFYNNEISEKSEIFDDQFSVERPDGSNFTLKIRSTKLEDSAMYFCASSEAGLGNTEAFFGQGTRLTVV.

The chain joins TRBV30 to TRBJ1-6, with D unresolved. V shed 0 bases and J shed 0 bases, with 9 bases lying between them. Germline V gives CDR1 GTSNPN, CDR2 SVGIG (reference sequence). CDR3 length: 16 amino acids. This CDR3 reads CAWSVLESSYNSPLHF. The CDR3 DNA reads as TGTGCCTGGAGTGTACTTGAGAGCTCCTATAATTCACCCCTCCACTTT.

This clone was seen a few times. The chain recombines TRBV2 with TRBJ1-2; D perhaps matches TRBD1 (6 bases). Germline loops: CDR1 SNHLY, CDR2 FYNNEI. This CDR3 contains 14 residues. Deletions cut 3 bases from V and 4 bases from J, with 12 bases between. The CDR3 sequence is CASSDRQGIYGYTF. The DNA of the CDR3 is TGTGCCAGCAGTGATAGGCAGGGGATCTATGGCTACACCTTC.

The V gene is TRBV6-5, the J gene TRBJ2-7; tentatively, D is TRBD2 (5 bases). CDR1 is MNHEY and CDR2 is SVGAGI in the germline V gene. The CDR3 totals 13 residues. Deletions cut 6 bases from V and 2 bases from J, with 11 bases between. DNA of the CDR3: TGTGCCAGCAGCCCGGGGTCCCCCTACGAGCAGTACTTC. Translated, it gives CASSPGSPYEQYF.

The rearrangement links TRBV2 to TRBJ2-3; weak D call: TRBD2 (6 bases). The V end was cut by 4 bases, the J end by 0 bases, with 14 bases between. The germline gives CDR1 SNHLY, CDR2 FYNNEI. The CDR3 totals 16 residues. CDR3 sequence: CASSVLGGASTDTQYF. DNA for the CDR3: TGTGCCAGCAGTGTTCTTGGCGGGGCCAGCACAGATACGCAGTATTTT.

On this clone itself: This sample includes further DNA sequences coding for the same CDR3. The V call is TRBV27, the J call TRBJ1-5; no firm D call. The germline V gene has CDR1 MNHEY and CDR2 SMNVEV (reference sequence). CDR3 size: 14 residues. The V gene lost 2 bases and the J gene lost 3 bases, with 8 bases spanning the gap. CDR3 in DNA: TGTGCCAGCAGTTTACCGGGGTCCAATCAGCCCCAGCATTTT. Translation gives CASSLPGSNQPQHF.

The CDR3 loop is CASSSRLAGGSEQFF. CDR3 coding DNA: TGTGCCAGCAGCTCAAGACTAGCGGGAGGGTCTGAGCAGTTCTTC. The chain uses TRBV7-6 and TRBJ2-1; 14 bases match TRBD2. After removal of 4 bases from V and 9 bases from J, the junction contained 5 bases not matched to a gene. Germline V gene lookup returns CDR1 SGHVS and CDR2 FNYEAQ. The CDR3 sequence is 15 residues long. Complete variable domain (other parts from reference TRBV7-6 and TRBJ2-1): GAGVSQSPRYKVTKRGQDVALRCDPISGHVSLYWYRQALGQGPEFLTYFNYEAQQDKSGLPNDRFSAERPEGSISTLTIQRTEQRDSAMYRCASSSRLAGGSEQFFGPGTRLTVL.

The chain has TRBV10-3 and TRBJ2-5; TRBD1 matches at 7 bases. The CDR3 runs 14 residues. CDR1 and CDR2 (germline): ENHRY, SYGVKD. V was pared by 6 bases and J by 3 bases, with 7 bases of the junction left unmatched. CDR3 in amino acids: CAISDNRGEETQYF. Written as DNA, the CDR3 is TGTGCCATCAGCGACAACAGGGGAGAAGAGACCCAGTACTTC.

In this sample, this clone turned up once. The genes are TRBV4-2 and TRBJ2-5; no reliable D call. V was cut by 0 bases and J by 5 bases, with 4 bases left in between. CDR3 length: 12 amino acids. Germline CDR1 and CDR2: LGHNA and YNFKEQ. CDR3 nucleotide sequence: TGTGCCAGCAGCCAAGATTCGGAGACCCAGTACTTC. Its protein is CASSQDSETQYF.

This clone has a single count. The chain combines TRBV9 with TRBJ2-2, with TRBD1 identical over 7 bases. The CDR3 is 15 residues long. V gave up 3 bases and J gave up 5 bases; unmatched junction bases: 7. Germline assignment: CDR1 SGDLS and CDR2 YYNGEE. The CDR3 sequence: CASSAPQQGTGELFF. DNA of the CDR3: TGTGCCAGCAGCGCCCCCCAACAGGGGACCGGGGAGCTGTTTTTT.

V and J are TRBV7-2 and TRBJ2-7; D remains unclear. Germline loops: CDR1 SGHTA, CDR2 FQGNSA. The V and J ends lost 1 base and 8 bases respectively, with 9 bases between them. The CDR3 runs to 12 residues. The CDR3: CASSLGLRKQYF. The CDR3 bases are TGTGCCAGCAGCTTAGGCCTTAGAAAGCAGTACTTC.

The chain links TRBV27 to TRBJ1-3; possible D gene TRBD1, 5 bases. The CDR3 runs 12 residues. Germline V gene lookup returns CDR1 MNHEY and CDR2 SMNVEV (reference sequence). The ends were cut back, 5 bases at V and 7 bases at J, with 9 bases in the middle. The CDR3 DNA sequence: TGTGCCAGCAGTCCGAACAGGAACACCATATATTTT. Its protein product is CASSPNRNTIYF.

The table lists this clone with a few counts. The genes are TRBV10-3 and TRBJ1-3, with D perhaps TRBD1 (5 bases). This CDR3 contains 13 residues. Germline V lookup: CDR1 ENHRY, CDR2 SYGVKD. Trimming took off 3 bases at V and 2 bases at J, with 5 bases between the two ends. CDR3 in amino acids: CAISDRAGNTIYF. The CDR3 nucleotides read TGTGCCATCAGTGACAGGGCTGGAAACACCATATATTTT.

This rearrangement joins TRBV7-9 to TRBJ2-7; 7 bases are shared with TRBD1. Losses at the gene ends were 4 bases for V and 1 base for J; bases not matched to a gene: 10. The CDR3 runs 16 residues. Germline assignment: CDR1 SEHNR and CDR2 FQNEAQ (reference sequence). The CDR3 here is CASSSGFRDSSYEQYF. CDR3 DNA: TGTGCCAGCAGCTCAGGGTTCAGGGACAGTTCCTACGAGCAGTACTTC.

A single count supports this clone. The chain carries TRBV6-6 and TRBJ1-5; possibly TRBD1 for D (5 bases). This CDR3 contains 14 residues. The germline CDR1 and CDR2 sequences are MNHNY and SVGAGI (reference sequence). V gave up 7 bases and J gave up 3 bases, with 13 bases separating them. The CDR3 region is CASTAGSVNQPQHF. Here the CDR3 DNA reads TGTGCCAGCACCGCAGGGTCCGTCAATCAGCCCCAGCATTTT.

The rearrangement uses TRBV5-4 and TRBJ2-3, with no clear D. CDR1 SGHNT and CDR2 YYREEE come from the germline V gene (reference sequence). V was pared by 4 bases and J by 3 bases, with 15 bases between. This CDR3 region has 15 residues. The CDR3, as DNA: TGTGCCAGCAGCCAGACATTGGAACATACAGATACGCAGTATTTT. Its protein is CASSQTLEHTDTQYF. Based on the CDR3 plus reference TRBV5-4 and TRBJ2-3, the full variable domain is ETGVTQSPTHLIKTRGQQVTLRCSSQSGHNTVSWYQQALGQGPQFIFQYYREEENGRGNFPPRFSGLQFPNYSSELNVNALELDDSALYLCASSQTLEHTDTQYFGPGTRLTVL.

The rearrangement joins TRBV6-5 to TRBJ1-1; possibly TRBD1 for D (5 bases). Trimming pared 1 base from V and 6 bases from J, leaving 12 bases between. Germline CDR1 and CDR2: MNHEY and SVGAGI. This CDR3 contains 14 residues. The CDR3 here is CASSYLSQGAEAFF. The CDR3 DNA reads as TGTGCCAGCAGTTACTTATCCCAAGGGGCTGAAGCTTTCTTT.

This clone was detected only once. The CDR3 sequence is CASSLQWAQGEQYF. The CDR3 DNA reads TGCGCCAGCAGCCTACAGTGGGCGCAGGGCGAGCAGTACTTC. V and J are TRBV5-1 and TRBJ2-7; weak D call: TRBD1 (5 bases). The V end lost 4 bases, the J end lost 6 bases, and 17 bases lay between the germline ends. CDR1 and CDR2 (germline): SGHRS, YFSETQ. The CDR3 spans 14 residues.

The J gene is TRBJ2-3, the V gene TRBV5-1, with D maybe TRBD2 (6 bases). The germline gives CDR1 SGHRS, CDR2 YFSETQ. V was clipped by 4 bases and J by 2 bases, with 23 bases between them. The CDR3 consists of 18 residues. CDR3 amino acids: CASSLGRRSVRNTDTQYF. The DNA of the CDR3 is TGCGCCAGCAGCCTGGGGAGGCGTAGCGTGAGAAACACAGATACGCAGTATTTT.

This chain connects TRBV2 to TRBJ2-7; 8 positions agree with TRBD2. This CDR3 has 14 amino acids. The V gene end was trimmed by 8 bases and the J gene end by 6 bases; junction bases not matched to a gene: 12. Looked up from germline, CDR1 is SNHLY and CDR2 is FYNNEI. CDR3 coding DNA: TGTGCCAGCCATGCGGGGGTGGCGGGAGGCGAGCAGTACTTC. Translating it yields CASHAGVAGGEQYF. Full variable domain (remainder filled in from reference TRBV2 and TRBJ2-7): EPEVTQTPSHQVTQMGQEVILRCVPISNHLYFYWYRQILGQKVEFLVSFYNNEISEKSEIFDDQFSVERPDGSNFTLKIRSTKLEDSAMYFCASHAGVAGGEQYFGPGTRLTVT.

This clone was counted only a few times. Germline is not matched at one junction end, which may reflect a read error. The J gene is TRBJ2-1, the V gene TRBV7-7, with a tentative D call TRBD2 (5 bases). Germline assignment: CDR1 SSHAT and CDR2 FNYEAQ (reference sequence). The CDR3 has 14 amino acids. CDR3 residues: CASSRGLVDNEQFF. The CDR3 DNA reads TGTGCTAGCAGTCGCGGACTTGTAGACAATGAGCAGTTCTTC.

The chain recombines TRBV28 with TRBJ2-2; a weak D match, TRBD2 (5 bases). Germline CDR1 MDHEN, CDR2 SYDVKM. V was pared by 3 bases and J by 1 base, with 9 bases between. This CDR3 has 15 amino acids. The CDR3 is CASSFYGENTGELFF. The CDR3 region has the DNA TGTGCCAGCAGTTTCTACGGGGAGAACACCGGGGAGCTGTTTTTT.

The CDR3 region is CASSFYSTGRETQYF. CDR3 nucleotides: TGTGCCAGCAGCTTCTACTCCACCGGGAGGGAGACCCAGTACTTC. J is TRBJ2-5 and V is TRBV5-4; 7 bases fit TRBD2. V dropped 2 bases and J dropped 5; count of bases not matched to a gene: 9. The CDR3 consists of 15 residues. CDR1 and CDR2 from the germline V gene are SGHNT and YYREEE (reference sequence).

The chain recombines TRBV15 with TRBJ1-1; 10 bases match TRBD1. The ends lost 1 base at V and 6 bases at J; junction bases unmatched: 8. Germline-derived CDR1 and CDR2 are LNHNV and YYDKDF (reference sequence). CDR3 size: 16 residues. In DNA, the CDR3 is TGTGCCACCAGCAGAGTTTATGGGACAGGGGTTGCTGAAGCTTTCTTT. The encoded protein is CATSRVYGTGVAEAFF. Full variable domain (outside the CDR3, taken from reference TRBV15 and TRBJ1-1): DAMVIQNPRYQVTQFGKPVTLSCSQTLNHNVMYWYQQKSSQAPKLLFHYYDKDFNNEADTPDNFQSRRPNTSFCFLDIRSPGLGDTAMYLCATSRVYGTGVAEAFFGQGTRLTVV.

V and J are TRBV6-1 and TRBJ1-1; 8 bases are shared with TRBD1. This CDR3 contains 13 residues. Germline V gives CDR1 MNHNS, CDR2 SASEGT. The trim removed 6 bases at V and 2 bases at J, leaving 2 bases unmatched. The CDR3 loop reads CASSDRGNTEAFF. The CDR3 DNA reads as TGTGCCAGCAGCGACAGGGGAAACACTGAAGCTTTCTTT.

The J gene is TRBJ2-5, the V gene TRBV30, with D maybe TRBD1 (6 bases). Germline V gene sequence: CDR1 GTSNPN, CDR2 SVGIG (reference sequence). The V and J ends lost 5 bases and 1 base respectively, with 8 bases between them. This CDR3 region has 12 residues. Here the CDR3 DNA reads TGTGCCTGGGAACAGGGCCAAGAGACCCAGTACTTC. It specifies CAWEQGQETQYF. The full variable domain, completed using reference TRBV30 and TRBJ2-5, is SQTIHQWPATLVQPVGSPLSLECTVEGTSNPNLYWYRQAAGRGLQLLFYSVGIGQISSEVPQNLSASRPQDRQFILSSKKLLLSDSGFYLCAWEQGQETQYFGPGTRLLVL.

This rearrangement joins TRBV5-1 to TRBJ2-7, with 12 positions matching TRBD2. CDR3 length: 16 amino acids. V lost 4 bases, J lost 4 bases, and 9 bases stayed unmatched. Germline CDR1 reads SGHRS; CDR2 reads YFSETQ. The CDR3 is CASSPASGRAYYEQYF. In DNA, the CDR3 is TGCGCCAGCAGCCCCGCTAGCGGGAGGGCCTATTACGAGCAGTACTTC.

The rearrangement joins TRBV28 to TRBJ1-5, with a weak D call TRBD1 (6 bases). The V end lost 6 bases, the J end lost 3 bases, and 18 bases lay between the germline ends. The CDR3 loop spans 16 amino acids. Germline-derived CDR1 and CDR2 are MDHEN and SYDVKM. The CDR3 DNA sequence: TGTGCCAGCAGCCCCGGGACAAAGTCTTCCAATCAGCCCCAGCATTTT. Protein product: CASSPGTKSSNQPQHF.

The rearrangement joins TRBV28 to TRBJ2-7, with a possible D match to TRBD1 (7 bases). The CDR3 sequence is 17 residues long. The ends were cut back, 6 bases at V and 7 bases at J, with 28 bases in the middle. In germline, CDR1 is MDHEN, CDR2 SYDVKM. CDR3 DNA: TGTGCCAGCAGCCCCAAATTCTATGACAGGGTAGGGAGGGAGCAGTACTTC. It yields the protein CASSPKFYDRVGREQYF.